The rows below give T cell receptor beta chains drawn from one sample of a study of cytomegalovirus exposure and HLA in healthy donors. Some clones are missing from TCRdb's copy, which holds only in-frame ones; the method was immunoSEQ multiplex PCR. The profile covers under 200,000 clones, with about 88% appearing a single time and around 0.3% taken by the ten largest. Source material: PBMCs. The origin of the receptors is a woman in her 30s in good health and CMV-seronegative. The CDR3 runs from the conserved cysteine through the conserved F or W. A D gene is named only where the DNA matches it firmly. For some rows the clone size is stated as once, few or many, or as a class when expanded; others skip it.

cdr3_aa: CASSGTVRADTQYF
cdr3_nt: TGTGCCAGCAGTGGGACAGTGCGCGCAGATACGCAGTATTTT
j_call: TRBJ2-3
v_call: TRBV25-1
clone_size: -
d_call: -

cdr3_aa: CASSLCDGMSSGNTIYF
cdr3_nt: TGTGCCAGCAGCTTATGCGACGGGATGAGCTCTGGAAACACCATATATTTT
j_call: TRBJ1-3
v_call: TRBV7-6
clone_size: -
d_call: -

cdr3_aa: CASSLAGETGELFF
cdr3_nt: TGTGCCAGCAGCTTAGCGGGAGAAACCGGGGAGCTGTTTTTT
j_call: TRBJ2-2
v_call: TRBV6-1
clone_size: -
d_call: TRBD2

cdr3_aa: CASSLVSGGRVTDTQYF
cdr3_nt: TGTGCCAGCAGCTTAGTCTCTGGCGGGAGGGTCACAGATACGCAGTATTTT
j_call: TRBJ2-3
v_call: TRBV7-8
clone_size: -
d_call: TRBD2

cdr3_aa: CASSLSRGNQPQHF
cdr3_nt: TGTGCCAGTAGTCTGAGCAGGGGGAATCAGCCCCAGCATTTT
j_call: TRBJ1-5
v_call: TRBV19
clone_size: -
d_call: TRBD1

cdr3_aa: CASSNPFVGELFF
cdr3_nt: TGTGCCAGTAGTAATCCCTTTGTAGGGGAGCTGTTTTTT
j_call: TRBJ2-2
v_call: TRBV19
clone_size: -
d_call: -

cdr3_aa: CASSPSGLEETQYF
cdr3_nt: TGTGCCAGCAGCCCAAGCGGACTAGAGGAGACCCAGTACTTC
j_call: TRBJ2-5
v_call: TRBV9
clone_size: -
d_call: TRBD2

cdr3_aa: CASSRRGVSPLHF
cdr3_nt: TGTGCCAGCAGTCGCAGGGGGGTTTCACCCCTCCACTTT
j_call: TRBJ1-6
v_call: TRBV7-8
clone_size: -
d_call: TRBD1

cdr3_aa: CASSTRPGYGYTF
cdr3_nt: TGTGCCAGTAGCACCCGGCCGGGCTATGGCTACACCTTC
j_call: TRBJ1-2
v_call: TRBV19
clone_size: -
d_call: -

cdr3_aa: CASSTGGWTEAFF
cdr3_nt: TGTGCCAGCAGTACAGGGGGCTGGACTGAAGCTTTCTTT
j_call: TRBJ1-1
v_call: TRBV2
clone_size: -
d_call: TRBD1

cdr3_aa: CATSRETGGVYNEQFF
cdr3_nt: TGTGCCACCAGCAGAGAGACAGGGGGGGTTTATAATGAGCAGTTCTTC
j_call: TRBJ2-1
v_call: TRBV15
clone_size: once
d_call: TRBD1

cdr3_aa: CASNPPGGRDIQYF
cdr3_nt: TGTGCCAGCAATCCCCCGGGCGGGCGGGACATTCAGTACTTC
j_call: TRBJ2-4
v_call: TRBV28
clone_size: -
d_call: -

cdr3_aa: CASSPDRAKDTF
cdr3_nt: TGTGCCAGCAGCCCAGACAGGGCCAAGGACACCTTC
j_call: TRBJ1-2
v_call: TRBV5-6
clone_size: few
d_call: TRBD1

cdr3_aa: CASSTGITEAFF
cdr3_nt: TGTGCCAGCAGTACAGGAATCACTGAAGCTTTCTTT
j_call: TRBJ1-1
v_call: TRBV6-1
clone_size: -
d_call: -

cdr3_aa: CASSQSRAGEQFF
cdr3_nt: TGTGCCAGCAGCCAATCCAGGGCCGGAGAGCAGTTCTTC
j_call: TRBJ2-1
v_call: TRBV14
clone_size: -
d_call: -

cdr3_aa: CATSPVDRGIYEQYF
cdr3_nt: TGTGCCACCAGTCCTGTGGACAGGGGCATATACGAGCAGTACTTC
j_call: TRBJ2-7
v_call: TRBV15
clone_size: -
d_call: TRBD1

cdr3_aa: CASSVGGADTQYF
cdr3_nt: TGTGCCAGCAGCGTCGGGGGTGCAGATACGCAGTATTTT
j_call: TRBJ2-3
v_call: TRBV9
clone_size: -
d_call: -

cdr3_aa: CASSEQGLSSTGELFF
cdr3_nt: TGTGCCAGCAGCGAACAGGGGCTTTCCTCCACCGGGGAGCTGTTTTTT
j_call: TRBJ2-2
v_call: TRBV2
clone_size: -
d_call: TRBD1

cdr3_aa: CASVTSGALGGEQFF
cdr3_nt: TGTGCCAGCGTAACTAGCGGGGCGTTAGGGGGTGAGCAGTTCTTC
j_call: TRBJ2-1
v_call: TRBV28
clone_size: -
d_call: TRBD2

cdr3_aa: CASIDRVYGYTF
cdr3_nt: TGTGCCAGCATCGACAGGGTCTATGGCTACACCTTC
j_call: TRBJ1-2
v_call: TRBV6-1
clone_size: -
d_call: TRBD1

cdr3_aa: CASSQDRLAGGHQETQYF
cdr3_nt: TGCGCCAGCAGCCAAGATAGGCTAGCGGGGGGCCACCAAGAGACCCAGTACTTC
j_call: TRBJ2-5
v_call: TRBV4-1
clone_size: -
d_call: TRBD2

cdr3_aa: CASSIGQPLWDEQYF
cdr3_nt: TGTGCCAGTAGTATCGGACAGCCCCTTTGGGACGAGCAGTACTTC
j_call: TRBJ2-7
v_call: TRBV19
clone_size: -
d_call: -

cdr3_aa: CASSLGTAAGELFF
cdr3_nt: TGTGCCAGCAGCTTAGGGACAGCGGCGGGGGAGCTGTTTTTT
j_call: TRBJ2-2
v_call: TRBV5-5
clone_size: -
d_call: TRBD1

cdr3_aa: CTSSQQQNTGNQPQHF
cdr3_nt: TGCACCAGCAGCCAGCAACAGAACACGGGCAATCAGCCCCAGCATTTT
j_call: TRBJ1-5
v_call: TRBV1
clone_size: few
d_call: -

cdr3_aa: CASSQVVGGGVDTEAFF
cdr3_nt: TGTGCCAGCAGCCAAGTGGTTGGGGGAGGGGTGGACACTGAAGCTTTCTTT
j_call: TRBJ1-1
v_call: TRBV4-2
clone_size: -
d_call: -

cdr3_aa: CASRGIPQETQYF
cdr3_nt: TGCGCCAGCCGGGGAATCCCTCAAGAGACCCAGTACTTC
j_call: TRBJ2-5
v_call: TRBV5-1
clone_size: -
d_call: -

cdr3_aa: CASRTGGAASYNEQFF
cdr3_nt: TGTGCCAGCAGGACCGGGGGGGCGGCCTCCTACAATGAGCAGTTCTTC
j_call: TRBJ2-1
v_call: TRBV27
clone_size: once
d_call: TRBD2

cdr3_aa: CASSAPGLAGVSEQFF
cdr3_nt: TGTGCCAGCAGCGCCCCGGGACTAGCGGGAGTGTCTGAGCAGTTCTTC
j_call: TRBJ2-1
v_call: TRBV7-8
clone_size: -
d_call: TRBD2

cdr3_aa: CASSLESGDQPQHF
cdr3_nt: TGTGCCAGCAGCTTGGAGTCGGGGGATCAGCCCCAGCATTTT
j_call: TRBJ1-5
v_call: TRBV5-5
clone_size: -
d_call: -

cdr3_aa: CASSPKAVSYEQYF
cdr3_nt: TGTGCCAGCAGCCCCAAGGCGGTAAGCTACGAGCAGTACTTC
j_call: TRBJ2-7
v_call: TRBV21-1
clone_size: -
d_call: -

cdr3_aa: CASSQASGGLTEQYF
cdr3_nt: TGCGCCAGCAGCCAAGCTAGCGGGGGGCTCACCGAGCAGTACTTC
j_call: TRBJ2-7
v_call: TRBV4-1
clone_size: -
d_call: TRBD2

cdr3_aa: CASSDRHSYEQYF
cdr3_nt: TGCGCCAGCAGCGACAGGCATTCCTACGAGCAGTACTTC
j_call: TRBJ2-7
v_call: TRBV5-1
clone_size: -
d_call: -

cdr3_aa: CASTSGTGGTWSTGELFF
cdr3_nt: TGTGCCAGCACTTCCGGGACAGGGGGGACTTGGAGTACCGGGGAGCTGTTTTTT
j_call: TRBJ2-2
v_call: TRBV5-4
clone_size: few
d_call: TRBD1

cdr3_aa: CASSPSGTSTDTQYF
cdr3_nt: TGTGCCAGCAGCCCCAGCGGGACTAGCACAGATACGCAGTATTTT
j_call: TRBJ2-3
v_call: TRBV11-3
clone_size: -
d_call: TRBD2

cdr3_aa: CASSATGQGSYEQYF
cdr3_nt: TGTGCCAGCAGCGCCACGGGACAGGGGTCCTACGAGCAGTACTTC
j_call: TRBJ2-7
v_call: TRBV9
clone_size: -
d_call: TRBD1

cdr3_aa: CASRAGTATNQPQHF
cdr3_nt: TGTGCCAGCAGGGCCGGGACAGCTACAAATCAGCCCCAGCATTTT
j_call: TRBJ1-5
v_call: TRBV2
clone_size: few
d_call: TRBD1

cdr3_aa: CASSDRLARSEQFF
cdr3_nt: TGTGCCAGCAGTGATCGACTAGCCCGCAGTGAGCAGTTCTTC
j_call: TRBJ2-1
v_call: TRBV27
clone_size: -
d_call: TRBD2

cdr3_aa: CASSQTTGVGYTF
cdr3_nt: TGCGCCAGCAGCCAAACGACAGGGGTTGGCTACACCTTC
j_call: TRBJ1-2
v_call: TRBV4-1
clone_size: few
d_call: TRBD1